The present TCR beta chain was sequenced within a study of T cell repertoires in cytomegalovirus infection. Across the whole study: Signatures in public TCR beta sequences pointed to both CMV infection and matching HLA type.

CDR3 size: 16 residues. Trimming cost V 6 bases and J 1 base, with 18 bases left between them. In germline, CDR1 is MNHEY, CDR2 SVGAGI. Via MiXCR, TCRdb re-called the reads, giving one row per CDR3 protein. The repertoire holds approximately 89,000 distinct CDR3 sequences, with around 25% as singletons. This clonotype was seen only a few times. Its specificity is not known. The sample was CD8+ T cells from cultured PBMCs, taken from culture after CMV antigen stimulation. The V call is TRBV6-5, the J call TRBJ1-1, with D perhaps matching TRBD1 (6 bases). The clonotype comes from a human donor in good health (CMV status not recorded). Some clones in this sample may be carry-over from other donors' samples. The CDR3 nucleotides are TGTGCCAGCAGCCTCGGGGGACATTGGCAGAACACTGAAGCTTTCTTT. It yields the protein CASSLGGHWQNTEAFF.